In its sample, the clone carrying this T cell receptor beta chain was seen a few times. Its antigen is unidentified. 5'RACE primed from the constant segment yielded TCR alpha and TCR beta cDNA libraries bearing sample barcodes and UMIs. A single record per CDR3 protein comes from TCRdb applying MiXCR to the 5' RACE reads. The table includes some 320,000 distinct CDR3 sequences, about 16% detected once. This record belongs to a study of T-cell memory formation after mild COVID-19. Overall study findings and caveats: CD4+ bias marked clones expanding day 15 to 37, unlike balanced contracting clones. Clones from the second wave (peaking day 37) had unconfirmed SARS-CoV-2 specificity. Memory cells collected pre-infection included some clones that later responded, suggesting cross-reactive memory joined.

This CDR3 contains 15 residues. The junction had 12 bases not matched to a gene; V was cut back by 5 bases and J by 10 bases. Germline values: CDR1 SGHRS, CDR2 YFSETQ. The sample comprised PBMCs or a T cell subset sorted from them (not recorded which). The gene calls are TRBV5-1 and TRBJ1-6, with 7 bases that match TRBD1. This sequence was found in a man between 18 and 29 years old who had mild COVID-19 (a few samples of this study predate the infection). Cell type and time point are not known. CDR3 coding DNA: TGCGCCAGCAGTGGGGACAGCCAGTTTGGGTCACCCCTCCACTTT. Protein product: CASSGDSQFGSPLHF. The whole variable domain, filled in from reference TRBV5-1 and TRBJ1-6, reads KAGVTQTPRYLIKTRGQQVTLSCSPISGHRSVSWYQQTPGQGLQFLFEYFSETQRNKGNFPGRFSGRQFSNSRSEMNVSTLELGDSALYLCASSGDSQFGSPLHFGNGTRLTVT.